The rows below give T cell receptor beta chains drawn from one sample of a study of esophageal squamous cell carcinoma under preoperative chemotherapy. TCRdb reprocessed the PCR reads with MiXCR, giving one entry per CDR3 protein. The table includes some 1,300 distinct CDR3 sequences, about 29% detected once. Sampling was carried out from a patient given preoperative chemotherapy. The receptors come from a human donor with esophageal squamous cell carcinoma. The donor label of this sample is uncertain. CDR3s include the opening cysteine and the closing phenylalanine or tryptophan. Each record gives: J gene, V gene, D gene, clone size, CDR3 DNA, CDR3 protein. A D gene is named only where the DNA matches it firmly. The size of a clone is reported for some rows only, either as once, few or many, or as a class for expanded clones.

TRBJ2-5,TRBV7-8,TRBD2,NA,TGTGCCAGCAGCCCCCGACTAGCGGGGAAAGAGACCCAGTACTTC,CASSPRLAGKETQYF
TRBJ2-5,TRBV7-8,NA,medium-sized,TGTGCCAGCAGCAATCAGGAGACCCAGTACTTC,CASSNQETQYF
TRBJ2-3,TRBV6-1,NA,medium-sized,TGTGCCAGCAGTGAATTTTGGGGAAGCTACACAGATACGCAGTATTTT,CASSEFWGSYTDTQYF
TRBJ1-6,TRBV18,NA,few,TGTGCCAGCTCACCTACCGGCAGGGGCGTTTATTCACCCCTCCACTTT,CASSPTGRGVYSPLHF
TRBJ2-5,TRBV6-1,TRBD1,large,TGTGCCAGCAGCCGGGACAGGGGGTTTAAGGAGACCCAGTACTTC,CASSRDRGFKETQYF
TRBJ1-1,TRBV12-5,NA,NA,TGTGCTAGTGGTCACGGGGTGAACACTGAAGCTTTCTTT,CASGHGVNTEAFF
TRBJ2-1,TRBV7-9,TRBD2,medium-sized,TGTGCCAGCAGCTTATCAGCTGGACTAGCGGGTCACAATGAGCAGTTCTTC,CASSLSAGLAGHNEQFF
TRBJ2-1,TRBV12-3/TRBV12-4,TRBD2,NA,TGTGCCAGCAGTGTAGGGACTAGCGGAGCCTACGAGCAGTTCTTC,CASSVGTSGAYEQFF
TRBJ2-1,TRBV10-1,TRBD2,once,TGCGCCAGCAGTGAGCGCTGCTCTAGCGGGAAGAGTGAGCAGTTCTTC,CASSERCSSGKSEQFF
TRBJ2-7,TRBV6-5,NA,NA,TGTGCCAGCAGTTATGGCAGGAACCGGAACTACGAGCAGTACTTC,CASSYGRNRNYEQYF
TRBJ2-3,TRBV27,TRBD2,NA,TGTGCCAGCAGTTTATGGACTAGCGTAGCAGATACGCAGTATTTT,CASSLWTSVADTQYF
TRBJ2-3,TRBV7-2,TRBD2,NA,TGTGCCAGCAGCTTAATGCGGGAGAACACAGATACGCAGTATTTT,CASSLMRENTDTQYF
TRBJ2-1,TRBV27,TRBD1,large,TGTGCCAGCAGTTTAGGACAGGGGGGGAATGAGCAGTTCTTC,CASSLGQGGNEQFF
TRBJ2-5,TRBV11-3,NA,large,TGTGCCAGCAGCTTACCCCCCTGGGGACGCGAGACCCAGTACTTC,CASSLPPWGRETQYF
TRBJ2-5,TRBV6-5,TRBD2,medium-sized,TGTGCCAGCAGACGACTAGCGGGGATCCAAGAGACCCAGTACTTC,CASRRLAGIQETQYF
TRBJ1-1,TRBV27,NA,NA,TGTGCCAGCAGCCCACACGGGTGGAACACTGAAGCTTTCTTT,CASSPHGWNTEAFF
TRBJ2-3,TRBV12-3/TRBV12-4,NA,medium-sized,TGTGCCACTTCGAGAGGGGGAGGGCATGGAGATACGCAGTATTTT,CATSRGGGHGDTQYF
TRBJ2-5,TRBV7-7,NA,NA,TGTGCTAGCAGCTTAGATGCGGCAGGGAGGGAGACCCAGTACTTC,CASSLDAAGRETQYF
TRBJ2-7,TRBV6-1,TRBD2,medium-sized,TGTGCCAGCAGTGAACAGCGGGACTCCTACGAGCAGTACTTC,CASSEQRDSYEQYF
TRBJ2-1,TRBV7-2,NA,medium-sized,TGTGCCAGCAGCTTAGCGGAGGGGCTAGCGTCGTCCTACAATGAGCAGTTCTTC,CASSLAEGLASSYNEQFF
TRBJ2-6,TRBV27,NA,NA,TGTGCCAGCAGTTTAACCTGGGGGCCGGCCTGGGGGGCCAACGTCCTGACTTTC,CASSLTWGPAWGANVLTF
TRBJ2-7,TRBV7-6,NA,NA,TGTGCCAGCAGCTCGGGCAGGGCCTACGAGCAGTACTTC,CASSSGRAYEQYF
TRBJ2-7,TRBV6-1,NA,NA,TGTGCCAGCAGTGAACTAGGTGACACTGCCGACGAGCAGTACTTC,CASSELGDTADEQYF
TRBJ2-3,TRBV5-1,NA,NA,TGCGCCAGCAGAGAGACTAGCACAGATACGCAGTATTTT,CASRETSTDTQYF
TRBJ1-6,TRBV10-2,NA,once,TGCGCCAGCAGTGAGGTGATTAGGTTGGGTAATTCACCCCTCCACTTT,CASSEVIRLGNSPLHF
TRBJ2-7,TRBV6-1,TRBD1,medium-sized,TGTGCCAGCGGGGACAGGGGATACTCCTACGAGCAGTACTTC,CASGDRGYSYEQYF
TRBJ2-2,TRBV6-4,NA,medium-sized,TGTGCCAGCAGTCCGACGGGAGATACCGGGGAGCTGTTTTTT,CASSPTGDTGELFF
TRBJ2-6,TRBV7-2,TRBD1,medium-sized,TGTGCCAGCAGCTTATCAGGGGGCGCTGGGGCCAACGTCCTGACTTTC,CASSLSGGAGANVLTF
TRBJ2-1,TRBV20-1,TRBD2,NA,TGCAGTGCTTTGACTAGCGGGAAGAACAATGAGCAGTTCTTC,CSALTSGKNNEQFF
TRBJ1-2,TRBV6-5,NA,NA,TGTGCCAGCAGTTTCAGGGCCTCTAACTATGGCTACACCTTC,CASSFRASNYGYTF
TRBJ2-5,TRBV11-2,NA,medium-sized,TGTGCCAGCAGCTTGCAGGGCACAGGGGAGACCCAGTACTTC,CASSLQGTGETQYF
TRBJ2-7,TRBV6-1,NA,large,TGTGCCAGCAGTGACCGGGTCGAGGGGCTCTACGAGCAGTACTTC,CASSDRVEGLYEQYF
TRBJ2-5,TRBV19,NA,NA,TGTGCCAGTAGTATTCGAGCTGGTGGGAGTCCTCAAGAGACCCAGTACTTC,CASSIRAGGSPQETQYF
TRBJ2-1,TRBV11-2,NA,medium-sized,TGTGCCAGCAGCTTATCTCTACAAGAGACCCAGTTCTTC,CASSLSLQETQFF
TRBJ2-5,TRBV7-6,TRBD2,medium-sized,TGTGCCAGCACCGCGGGGGGAGAGACCCAGTACTTC,CASTAGGETQYF
TRBJ2-2,TRBV9,NA,once,TGTGCCAGCAGCGTAGTAGAAGCCGGGGAGCTGTTTTTT,CASSVVEAGELFF
TRBJ1-2,TRBV6-1,NA,NA,TGTGCCAGCAGTCTAGCGGGAAGGGATATATGGGGCTACACCTTC,CASSLAGRDIWGYTF
TRBJ2-1,TRBV12-3/TRBV12-4,NA,medium-sized,TGTGCCAGCAGTTTAGGCACAGACCACAATGAGCAGTTCTTC,CASSLGTDHNEQFF
TRBJ2-1,TRBV5-1,NA,medium-sized,TGCGCCAGCAGCCGGGACTTTCATAATGAGCAGTTCTTC,CASSRDFHNEQFF
TRBJ2-3,TRBV6-4,TRBD2,NA,TGTGCCAGCAGTGACTCATTAGCGGGAGGGCCAGATACGCAGTATTTT,CASSDSLAGGPDTQYF